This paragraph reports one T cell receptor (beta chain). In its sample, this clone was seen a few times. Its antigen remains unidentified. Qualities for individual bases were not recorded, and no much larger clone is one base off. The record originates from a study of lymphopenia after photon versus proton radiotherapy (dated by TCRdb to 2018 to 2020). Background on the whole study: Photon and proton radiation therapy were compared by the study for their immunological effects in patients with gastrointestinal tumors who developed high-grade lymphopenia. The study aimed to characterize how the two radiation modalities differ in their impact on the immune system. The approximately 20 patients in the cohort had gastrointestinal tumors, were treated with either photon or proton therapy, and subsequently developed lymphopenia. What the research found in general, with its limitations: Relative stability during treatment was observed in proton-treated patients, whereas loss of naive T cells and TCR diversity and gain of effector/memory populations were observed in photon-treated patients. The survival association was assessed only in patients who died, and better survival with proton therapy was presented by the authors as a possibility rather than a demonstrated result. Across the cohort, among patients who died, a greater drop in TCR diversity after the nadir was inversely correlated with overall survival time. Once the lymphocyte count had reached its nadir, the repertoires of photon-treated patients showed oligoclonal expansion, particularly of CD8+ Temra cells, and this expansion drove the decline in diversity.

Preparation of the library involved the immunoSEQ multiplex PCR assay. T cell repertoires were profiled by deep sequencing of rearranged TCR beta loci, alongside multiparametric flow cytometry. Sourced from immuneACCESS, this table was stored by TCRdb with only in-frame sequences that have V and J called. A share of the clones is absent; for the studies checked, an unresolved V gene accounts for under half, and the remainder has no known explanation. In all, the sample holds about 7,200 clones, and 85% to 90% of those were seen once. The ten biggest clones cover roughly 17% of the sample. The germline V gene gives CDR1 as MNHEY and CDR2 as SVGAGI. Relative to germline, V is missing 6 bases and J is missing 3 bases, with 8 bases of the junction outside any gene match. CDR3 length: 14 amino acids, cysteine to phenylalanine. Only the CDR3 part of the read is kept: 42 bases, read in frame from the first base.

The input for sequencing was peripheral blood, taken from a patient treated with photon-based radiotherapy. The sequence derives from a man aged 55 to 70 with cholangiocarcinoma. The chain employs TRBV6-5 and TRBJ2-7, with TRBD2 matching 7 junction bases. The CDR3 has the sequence CASSFAGEGYEQYF. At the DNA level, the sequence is TGTGCCAGCAGCTTTGCGGGAGAAGGCTACGAGCAGTACTTC.